One and the same sample provided the 23 T cell receptor beta chains below, sequenced in a study of cytomegalovirus exposure and HLA in healthy donors. PCR used 60 Vbeta primers and 13 Jbeta primers. The data were produced by immunoSEQ multiplex PCR, yet TCRdb's version contains in-frame clones alone and is incomplete. The top ten clones hold approximately 3.6% of a sample with about 190,000 clones, about 80% of them seen once. The sequenced sample was PBMCs. The receptor set was obtained from a man between 35 and 55 years old in good health and CMV-seropositive.

This clone has a handful of counts. The chain uses TRBV2 and TRBJ2-7; a possible D gene is TRBD1 (6 bases). CDR3 length: 15 residues. CDR1 and CDR2 from the germline V gene are SNHLY and FYNNEI. Trimming shortened V by 4 bases and J by 7 bases, and 20 bases separated the two germline ends. CDR3 protein: CASSGGQGIVFEQYF. The CDR3 bases are TGTGCCAGCAGTGGGGGGCAGGGGATTGTGTTTGAGCAGTACTTC.

This chain joins TRBV7-9 and TRBJ1-6; 10 bases align to TRBD1. The J segment lost 6 bases and the V segment lost 4 bases, leaving 3 bases of the junction unmatched. This CDR3 is 15 amino acids long. Germline loops: CDR1 SEHNR, CDR2 FQNEAQ (reference sequence). CDR3 sequence (DNA): TGTGCCAGCAGCTCCCGGGACAGGGGTAATTCACCCCTCCACTTT. Its translation: CASSSRDRGNSPLHF.

The V call is TRBV5-1, the J call TRBJ2-6, with D possibly being TRBD1 (6 bases). In germline, CDR1 is SGHRS, CDR2 YFSETQ. The V gene lost 3 bases and the J gene lost 4 bases, with 17 bases spanning the gap. The CDR3 totals 17 residues. CDR3 amino acids: CASSYMVQGAGANVLTF. Written as DNA, the CDR3 is TGCGCCAGCAGCTATATGGTACAGGGCGCGGGGGCCAACGTCCTGACTTTC.

The chain combines TRBV18 with TRBJ1-2; 7 positions match TRBD1. The junction had 6 bases not matched to a gene; V was cut back by 5 bases and J by 12 bases. This CDR3 is built from 11 residues. The germline CDR1 and CDR2 sequences are KGHSH and LQKENI. CDR3 sequence (DNA): TGTGCCAGCTCAGTGCAGGGGGAGCACACCTTC. Amino acid sequence: CASSVQGEHTF. The whole variable domain, filled in from reference TRBV18 and TRBJ1-2, reads NAGVMQNPRHLVRRRGQEARLRCSPMKGHSHVYWYRQLPEEGLKFMVYLQKENIIDESGMPKERFSAEFPKEGPSILRIQQVVRGDSAAYFCASSVQGEHTFGSGTRLTVV.

This clone has a handful of counts. V gene TRBV5-4 combines with J gene TRBJ2-7; tentative D call: TRBD2 (6 bases). V was cut by 2 bases and J by 1 base, with 10 bases left in between. The CDR3 loop spans 14 amino acids. In germline, CDR1 is SGHNT, CDR2 YYREEE (reference sequence). DNA for the CDR3: TGTGCCAGCAGCTTTTTTGGGGGGTCCTACGAGCAGTACTTC. Its protein product is CASSFFGGSYEQYF. Complete variable domain (other parts from reference TRBV5-4 and TRBJ2-7): ETGVTQSPTHLIKTRGQQVTLRCSSQSGHNTVSWYQQALGQGPQFIFQYYREEENGRGNFPPRFSGLQFPNYSSELNVNALELDDSALYLCASSFFGGSYEQYFGPGTRLTVT.

The count of this clone is one. The chain links TRBV5-8 to TRBJ2-5; 10 bases fit TRBD1. V lost 4 bases, J lost 12 bases, and 12 bases stayed unmatched. This CDR3 spans 14 amino acids. The germline gives CDR1 SGHTS, CDR2 YDEGEE. The CDR3 sequence: CASSHDRGLGGEYF. In DNA, the CDR3 is TGTGCCAGCAGCCACGACAGGGGGCTCGGCGGCGAGTACTTC.

This rearrangement joins TRBV19 to TRBJ2-7; 7 nucleotides agree with TRBD1. This CDR3 is built from 12 residues. J lost 5 bases, V lost 7 bases, and 5 bases had no gene match. The germline gives CDR1 LNHDA, CDR2 SQIVND (reference sequence). CDR3 in amino acids: CASTDRTNEQYF. CDR3 bases: TGTGCCAGTACGGACAGGACCAACGAGCAGTACTTC.

V is TRBV2 and J is TRBJ1-2; 10 bases map to TRBD1. Trimming at V came to 8 bases and at J to 7 bases, leaving 10 bases not matched to a gene. Germline-derived CDR1 and CDR2 are SNHLY and FYNNEI. The CDR3 runs 14 residues. CDR3 nucleotide sequence: TGTGCCAGCGCCTCCGGGACAGGGGAAGGTGGCTACACCTTC. Protein: CASASGTGEGGYTF.

The V gene is TRBV15, the J gene TRBJ2-1; maybe TRBD2 (5 bases). From germline, CDR1 is LNHNV and CDR2 YYDKDF (reference sequence). This CDR3 is built from 18 residues. V was clipped by 3 bases and J by 0 bases, with 18 bases between them. For the CDR3, the DNA is TGTGCCACCAGCAGGGTCCGAGGGCTGCCGAGCTCCTACAATGAGCAGTTCTTC. Protein sequence: CATSRVRGLPSSYNEQFF.

The table lists this clone with a count of one. This chain uses TRBV6-6 with TRBJ1-1; the D gene is possibly TRBD1 (5 bases). The CDR3 covers 15 residues. CDR1 and CDR2 from the germline V gene are MNHNY and SVGAGI (reference sequence). The V end was cut by 7 bases, the J end by 1 base, with 16 bases between. CDR3 amino acids: CASNLQVNANTEAFF. CDR3 nucleotides: TGTGCCAGCAATTTACAGGTTAACGCGAACACTGAAGCTTTCTTT.

The chain is built from TRBV11-2 and TRBJ2-7; weak D call: TRBD1 (6 bases). The germline V gene encodes CDR1 SGHAT and CDR2 FQNNGV. V lost 2 bases and J lost 3, with 11 bases in between. The CDR3 length is 14 residues. The CDR3 is CASSLPGHLYEQYF. The CDR3 DNA reads TGTGCCAGCAGCTTACCGGGACACCTCTACGAGCAGTACTTC.

V gene TRBV5-1 combines with J gene TRBJ2-7, with 8 bases lining up with TRBD1. The CDR3 consists of 15 residues. The germline gives CDR1 SGHRS, CDR2 YFSETQ. J was trimmed by 3 bases and V by 4 bases; bases with no gene match: 9. The chain's CDR3 is CASSETGAPDYEQYF. In nucleotides, the CDR3 is TGCGCCAGCAGCGAGACAGGGGCGCCCGACTACGAGCAGTACTTC.

This clone was counted once. This chain connects TRBV7-2 to TRBJ1-1; tentatively, D is TRBD1 (5 bases). The CDR3 is made up of 14 amino acids. V was cut by 8 bases and J by 1 base, with 14 bases left in between. The germline CDR1 and CDR2 sequences are SGHTA and FQGNSA. The CDR3 nucleotides are TGTGCCAGCTGGGGGGGGGAGGAGAACACTGAAGCTTTCTTT. It encodes CASWGGEENTEAFF.

The chain combines TRBV5-1 with TRBJ2-1, with 14 bases identical to TRBD2. The CDR3 sequence is 17 residues long. Losses at the gene ends were 0 bases for V and 9 bases for J; bases not matched to a gene: 8. Germline CDR1 is SGHRS and CDR2 is YFSETQ. This chain's CDR3 is CASSLGLTSGGEGEQFF. The CDR3 DNA is TGCGCCAGCAGCTTGGGCCTGACTAGCGGGGGGGAAGGTGAGCAGTTCTTC.

This rearrangement joins TRBV18 to TRBJ2-6, with TRBD1 matching over 10 bases. CDR1 and CDR2 (germline): KGHSH, LQKENI. CDR3 length: 20 residues. V dropped 1 base and J dropped 0; count of bases not matched to a gene: 9. Written as DNA, the CDR3 is TGTGCCAGCTCACCACTCCCGAGGGGGACAGGGGCCTCTGGGGCCAACGTCCTGACTTTC. Residues: CASSPLPRGTGASGANVLTF.

The rearrangement links TRBV6-1 to TRBJ2-7; possibly TRBD1 for D (5 bases). V was clipped by 1 base and J by 3 bases, with 10 bases between them. The CDR3 extends over 14 amino acids. The germline CDR1 and CDR2 sequences are MNHNS and SASEGT. This CDR3 is CASSEEGNFYEQYF. The DNA for the CDR3 is TGTGCCAGCAGTGAAGAGGGGAATTTCTACGAGCAGTACTTC.

The chain carries TRBV7-2 and TRBJ2-5; 9 positions match TRBD2. The J segment lost 5 bases and the V segment lost 5 bases, leaving 9 bases of the junction unmatched. Germline values: CDR1 SGHTA, CDR2 FQGNSA. The CDR3 consists of 15 residues. The CDR3: CASSISGRVLETQYF. The CDR3 coding sequence is TGTGCCAGCAGCATTAGCGGGAGAGTGTTGGAGACCCAGTACTTC.

The rearrangement joins TRBV7-7 to TRBJ2-5; TRBD1 agrees at 9 bases. J was trimmed by 6 bases and V by 5 bases; bases with no gene match: 19. This CDR3 comprises 18 residues. Per the germline V gene, CDR1 is SSHAT and CDR2 is FNYEAQ (reference sequence). The CDR3 bases are TGTGCCAGCAGCCCACCACCGGGACAGGGTTCGGTTCCTCAGACCCAGTACTTC. Its protein product is CASSPPPGQGSVPQTQYF. The full variable domain, its missing parts supplied by reference TRBV7-7 and TRBJ2-5, is GAGVSQSPRYKVTKRGQDVTLRCDPISSHATLYWYQQALGQGPEFLTYFNYEAQPDKSGLPSDRFSAERPEGSISTLTIQRTEQRDSAMYRCASSPPPGQGSVPQTQYFGPGTRLLVL.

The rearrangement uses TRBV7-3 and TRBJ2-3; no definite D call. This CDR3 is built from 14 residues. V was cut by 5 bases and J by 2 bases, with 11 bases left in between. CDR1 SGHTA and CDR2 FQGTGA come from the germline V gene. The CDR3: CASSLLGYTDTQYF. The CDR3 DNA reads as TGTGCCAGCAGCCTTCTGGGCTACACAGATACGCAGTATTTT.

This clone was observed once. V is TRBV20-1 and J is TRBJ2-1; D perhaps matches TRBD1 (6 bases). Trimming took 5 bases from V and 6 from J, leaving 8 bases between them. The CDR3 consists of 11 residues. The germline CDR1 and CDR2 sequences are DFQATT and SNEGSKA (reference sequence). CDR3 sequence: CSAVGGNEQFF. The CDR3 DNA reads TGCAGTGCTGTAGGGGGCAATGAGCAGTTCTTC.

This clone has only one observation. The J gene is TRBJ2-7, the V gene TRBV5-4, with 7 bases that match TRBD1. The germline gives CDR1 SGHNT, CDR2 YYREEE (reference sequence). The CDR3 spans 14 residues. The J segment lost 3 bases and the V segment lost 1 base, leaving 4 bases of the junction unmatched. The DNA for the CDR3 is TGTGCCAGCAGCTTGACAGGGGTCTTCTACGAGCAGTACTTC. It yields the protein CASSLTGVFYEQYF.

This sequence joins TRBV4-2 and TRBJ1-1, with D unclear. V lost 0 bases and J lost 0, with 8 bases in between. In germline, CDR1 is LGHNA, CDR2 YNFKEQ. This CDR3 is built from 15 residues. For the CDR3, the DNA is TGTGCCAGCAGCCAAGAATCACTCTTGAACACTGAAGCTTTCTTT. This gives the protein CASSQESLLNTEAFF.

V and J are TRBV28 and TRBJ2-3; TRBD2 matches at 10 bases. J was trimmed by 1 base and V by 5 bases; bases with no gene match: 9. Germline CDR1 MDHEN, CDR2 SYDVKM. CDR3 length: 17 residues. CDR3 in DNA: TGTGCCAGCAGTCCTAGCGGGAGCGGCCGTGGCACAGATACGCAGTATTTT. Protein sequence: CASSPSGSGRGTDTQYF.